Reported below is one T cell receptor (beta chain). What it binds is not known. These data come from a study of T cells in narcolepsy. Study-wide context: Donors had narcolepsy type 1 or type 2, or were healthy controls.

Regarding the study as a whole: Reportedly, autoreactive clonotypes were serially detected in patients' blood but not controls'. Autoreactive HCRT-specific and TRIB2-specific clonotypes were marked in same-patient CSF-versus-blood CD4+ comparisons. Some memory CD4+ repertoires had no autoreactive clone sequences.

Method: immunoSEQ multiplex PCR; TCRdb's copy keeps in-frame clones and lacks some. This sample has about 24,000 clones; approximately 85% occur once, and the top ten carry 1% to 1.5%. The germline V gene encodes CDR1 MGHRA and CDR2 YSYEKL. V lost 0 bases and J lost 0, with 16 bases in between. The length of the CDR3 is 18 residues. The V and J genes are TRBV4-1 and TRBJ2-3; TRBD2 is a possible D gene (5 bases). The sequenced sample was CD45RA- memory CD4+ T cells from PBMCs. The origin of this receptor is a human donor with narcolepsy. As DNA, the CDR3 is TGCGCCAGCAGCCAAGATTTAACGACGGGATCTAGCACAGATACGCAGTATTTT. Its translation: CASSQDLTTGSSTDTQYF.